This T cell receptor (beta chain) was captured in a study of blood T cell repertoires in COVID-19. Overall study: The United States, Italy and Spain supplied acute and convalescent COVID-19 samples. Sources were T cells, B-cell-depleted T cells, or PBMCs; the material itself was cDNA or gDNA.

Cohorts were assigned according to the clinical history that participants reported. Donors of Cohort 3 who recovered were those that had two negative PCRs, clearance, or symptom resolution. Assay used: immunoSEQ multiplex PCR; TCRdb lists only in-frame clones, some missing. The data show some 380,000 clones, around 87% seen once. CDR1 SEHNR and CDR2 FQNEAQ come from the germline V gene (reference sequence). V was clipped by 6 bases and J by 2 bases; unmatched bases: 9. The CDR3 sequence is 15 residues long. What was sequenced was PBMCs or T cells enriched from blood (not recorded which). The sequence was obtained from a man in his thirties or forties who had recovered from COVID-19. The chain couples TRBV7-9 to TRBJ1-2; 7 positions match TRBD1. The CDR3 DNA follows: TGTGCCAGCAGGCTCGAGGGGGCAGCAAACTATGGCTACACCTTC. This translates into CASRLEGAANYGYTF.